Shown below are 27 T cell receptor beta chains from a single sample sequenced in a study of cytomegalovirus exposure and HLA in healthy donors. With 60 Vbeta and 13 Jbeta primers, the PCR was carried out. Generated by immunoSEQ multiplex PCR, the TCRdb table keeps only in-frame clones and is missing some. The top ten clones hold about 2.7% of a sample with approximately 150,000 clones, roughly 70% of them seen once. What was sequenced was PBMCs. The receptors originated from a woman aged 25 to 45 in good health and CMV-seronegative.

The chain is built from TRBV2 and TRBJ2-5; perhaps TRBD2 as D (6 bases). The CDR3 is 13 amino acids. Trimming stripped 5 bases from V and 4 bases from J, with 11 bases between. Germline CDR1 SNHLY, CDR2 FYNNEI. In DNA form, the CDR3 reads TGTGCCAGCAGTTTGGGACTGACAGAGACCCAGTACTTC. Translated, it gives CASSLGLTETQYF.

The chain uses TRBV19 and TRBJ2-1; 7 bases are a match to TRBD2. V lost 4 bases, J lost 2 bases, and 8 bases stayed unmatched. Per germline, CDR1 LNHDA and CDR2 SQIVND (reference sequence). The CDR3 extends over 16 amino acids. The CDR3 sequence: CASSTSSGITYNEQFF. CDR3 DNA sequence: TGTGCCAGTAGTACCTCAAGCGGGATAACCTACAATGAGCAGTTCTTC.

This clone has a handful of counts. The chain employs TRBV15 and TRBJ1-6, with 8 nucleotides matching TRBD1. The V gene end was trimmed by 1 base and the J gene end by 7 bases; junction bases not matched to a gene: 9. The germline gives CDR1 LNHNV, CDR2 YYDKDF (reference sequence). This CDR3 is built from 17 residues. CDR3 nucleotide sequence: TGTGCCACCAGCAGAGTTGTCGGGGACAGGTCCAATTCACCCCTCCACTTT. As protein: CATSRVVGDRSNSPLHF. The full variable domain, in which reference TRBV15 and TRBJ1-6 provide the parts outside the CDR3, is DAMVIQNPRYQVTQFGKPVTLSCSQTLNHNVMYWYQQKSSQAPKLLFHYYDKDFNNEADTPDNFQSRRPNTSFCFLDIRSPGLGDTAMYLCATSRVVGDRSNSPLHFGNGTRLTVT.

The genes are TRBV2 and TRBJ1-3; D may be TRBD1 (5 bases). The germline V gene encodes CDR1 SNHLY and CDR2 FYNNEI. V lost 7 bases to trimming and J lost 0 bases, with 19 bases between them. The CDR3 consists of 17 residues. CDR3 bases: TGTGCCAGCACAGAACAGGCCTATTTCCTCTCTGGAAACACCATATATTTT. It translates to CASTEQAYFLSGNTIYF.

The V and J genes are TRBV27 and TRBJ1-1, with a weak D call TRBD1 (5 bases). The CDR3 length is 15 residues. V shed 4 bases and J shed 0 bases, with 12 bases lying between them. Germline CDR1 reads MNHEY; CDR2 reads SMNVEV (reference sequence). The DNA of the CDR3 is TGTGCCAGCAGTTACGGGGGGAGGGTGAACACTGAAGCTTTCTTT. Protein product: CASSYGGRVNTEAFF.

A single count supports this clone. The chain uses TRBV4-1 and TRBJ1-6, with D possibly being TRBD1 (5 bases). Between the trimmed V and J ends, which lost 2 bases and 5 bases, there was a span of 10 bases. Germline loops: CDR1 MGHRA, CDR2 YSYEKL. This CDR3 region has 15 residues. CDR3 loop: CASSQFSGNNSPLHF. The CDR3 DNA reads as TGCGCCAGCAGCCAATTTTCAGGGAATAATTCACCCCTCCACTTT.

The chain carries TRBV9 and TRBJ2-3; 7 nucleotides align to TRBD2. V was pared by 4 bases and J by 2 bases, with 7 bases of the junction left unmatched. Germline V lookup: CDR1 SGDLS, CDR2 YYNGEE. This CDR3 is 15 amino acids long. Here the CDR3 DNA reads TGTGCCAGCAGCTTAAGCGGGATTAACACAGATACGCAGTATTTT. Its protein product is CASSLSGINTDTQYF.

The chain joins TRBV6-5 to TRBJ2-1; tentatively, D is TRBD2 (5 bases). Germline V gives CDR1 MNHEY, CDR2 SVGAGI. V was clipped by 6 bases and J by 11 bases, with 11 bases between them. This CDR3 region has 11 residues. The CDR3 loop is CASSPGVKQFF. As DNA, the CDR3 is TGTGCCAGCAGCCCCGGGGTCAAGCAGTTCTTC.

CDR3 DNA: TGTGCCAGCAGCCAGACTGGGAGCTCCTACGAGCAGTACTTC. Translated, it gives CASSQTGSSYEQYF. The V call is TRBV5-6, the J call TRBJ2-5; D perhaps matches TRBD2 (5 bases). TRBJ2-7 matches the DNA end more closely, so the J call is doubtful. Germline loops: CDR1 SGHDT, CDR2 YYEEEE. This CDR3 is 14 amino acids long.

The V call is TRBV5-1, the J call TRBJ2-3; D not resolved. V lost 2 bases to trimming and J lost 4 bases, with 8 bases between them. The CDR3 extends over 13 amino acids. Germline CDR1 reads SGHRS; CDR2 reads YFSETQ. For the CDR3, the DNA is TGCGCCAGCAGCTTAATAGGAGCAGATACGCAGTATTTT. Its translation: CASSLIGADTQYF.

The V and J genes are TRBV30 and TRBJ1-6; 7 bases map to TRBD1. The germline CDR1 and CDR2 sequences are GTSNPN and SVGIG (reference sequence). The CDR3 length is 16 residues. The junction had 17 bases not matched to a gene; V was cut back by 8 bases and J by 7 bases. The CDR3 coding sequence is TGTGCCGGGAAGTCTAAAACAGGGGTCGAAAATTCACCCCTCCACTTT. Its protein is CAGKSKTGVENSPLHF.

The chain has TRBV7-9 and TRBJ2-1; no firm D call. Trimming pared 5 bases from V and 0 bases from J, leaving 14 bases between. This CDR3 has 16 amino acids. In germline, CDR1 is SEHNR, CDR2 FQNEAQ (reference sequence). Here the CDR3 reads CASSRIRVSSYNEQFF. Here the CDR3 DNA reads TGTGCCAGCAGCCGAATCCGTGTGAGCTCCTACAATGAGCAGTTCTTC. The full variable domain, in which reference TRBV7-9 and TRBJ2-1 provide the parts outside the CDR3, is DTGVSQNPRHKITKRGQNVTFRCDPISEHNRLYWYRQTLGQGPEFLTYFQNEAQLEKSRLLSDRFSAERPKGSFSTLEIQRTEQGDSAMYLCASSRIRVSSYNEQFFGPGTRLTVL.

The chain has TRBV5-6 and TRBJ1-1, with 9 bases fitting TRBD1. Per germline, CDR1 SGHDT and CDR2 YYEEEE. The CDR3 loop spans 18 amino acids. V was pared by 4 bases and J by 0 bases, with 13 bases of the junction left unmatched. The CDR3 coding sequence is TGTGCCAGCAGCCCAACCGGGACAGGGACCCCTCTGAACACTGAAGCTTTCTTT. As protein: CASSPTGTGTPLNTEAFF.

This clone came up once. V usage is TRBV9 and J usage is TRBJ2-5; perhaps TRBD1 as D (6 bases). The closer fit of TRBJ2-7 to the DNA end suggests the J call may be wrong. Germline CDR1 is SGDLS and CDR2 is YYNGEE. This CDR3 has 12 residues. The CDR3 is CASSDREDEQYF. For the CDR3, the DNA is TGTGCCAGCAGCGACAGGGAAGACGAGCAGTACTTC.

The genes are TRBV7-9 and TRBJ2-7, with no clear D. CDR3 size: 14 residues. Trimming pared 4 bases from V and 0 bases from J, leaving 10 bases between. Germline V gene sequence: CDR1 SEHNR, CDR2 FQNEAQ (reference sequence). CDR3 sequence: CASSSESLSYEQYF. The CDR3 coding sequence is TGTGCCAGCAGCTCAGAATCCCTCTCCTACGAGCAGTACTTC.

The CDR3 spells CASSWDRFYEQYF. Written as DNA, the CDR3 is TGTGCCAGCAGCTGGGACAGGTTCTACGAGCAGTACTTC. The V and J genes are TRBV5-5 and TRBJ2-7; 8 bases line up with TRBD1. The CDR3 length is 13 residues. CDR1 and CDR2 (germline): SGHKS, YYEKEE (reference sequence). After removal of 3 bases from V and 3 bases from J, the junction contained 2 bases not matched to a gene.

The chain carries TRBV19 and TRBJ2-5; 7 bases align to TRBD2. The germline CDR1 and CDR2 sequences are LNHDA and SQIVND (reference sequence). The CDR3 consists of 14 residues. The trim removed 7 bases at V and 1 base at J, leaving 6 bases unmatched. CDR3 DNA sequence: TGTGCCAGTAATCGCGGGAGCCCCCAAGAGACCCAGTACTTC. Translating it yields CASNRGSPQETQYF.

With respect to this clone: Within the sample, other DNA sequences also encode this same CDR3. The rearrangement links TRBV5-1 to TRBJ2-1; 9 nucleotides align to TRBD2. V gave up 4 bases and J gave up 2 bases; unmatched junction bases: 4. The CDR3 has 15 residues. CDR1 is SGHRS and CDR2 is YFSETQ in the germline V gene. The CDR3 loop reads CASSQTSGPYNEQFF. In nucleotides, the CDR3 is TGCGCCAGCAGCCAGACTAGCGGCCCCTACAATGAGCAGTTCTTC.

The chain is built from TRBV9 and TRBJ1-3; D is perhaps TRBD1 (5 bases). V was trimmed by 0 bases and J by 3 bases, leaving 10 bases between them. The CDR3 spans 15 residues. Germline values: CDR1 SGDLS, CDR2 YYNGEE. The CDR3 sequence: CASSVGQNDGNTIYF. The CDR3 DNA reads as TGTGCCAGCAGCGTAGGACAGAATGATGGAAACACCATATATTTT.

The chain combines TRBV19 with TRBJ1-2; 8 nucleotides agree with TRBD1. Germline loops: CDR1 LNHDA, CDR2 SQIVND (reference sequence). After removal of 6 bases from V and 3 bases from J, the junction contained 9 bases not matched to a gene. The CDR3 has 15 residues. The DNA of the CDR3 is TGTGCCAGTAGCAGACAGGGGAGGTCGGACTATGGCTACACCTTC. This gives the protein CASSRQGRSDYGYTF.

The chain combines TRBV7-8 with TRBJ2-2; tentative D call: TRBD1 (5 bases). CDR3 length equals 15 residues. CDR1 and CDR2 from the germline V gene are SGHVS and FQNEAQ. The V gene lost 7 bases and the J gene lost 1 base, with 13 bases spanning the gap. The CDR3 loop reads CASTHGAVNTGELFF. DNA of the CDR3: TGTGCCAGCACCCATGGGGCGGTGAACACCGGGGAGCTGTTTTTT.

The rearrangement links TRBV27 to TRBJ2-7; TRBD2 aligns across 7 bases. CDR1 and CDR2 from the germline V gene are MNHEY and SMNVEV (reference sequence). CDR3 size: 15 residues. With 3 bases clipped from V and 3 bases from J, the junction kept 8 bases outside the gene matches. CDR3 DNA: TGTGCCAGCAGTTTCGGAGCGGGAATACTCTACGAGCAGTACTTC. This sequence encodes CASSFGAGILYEQYF.

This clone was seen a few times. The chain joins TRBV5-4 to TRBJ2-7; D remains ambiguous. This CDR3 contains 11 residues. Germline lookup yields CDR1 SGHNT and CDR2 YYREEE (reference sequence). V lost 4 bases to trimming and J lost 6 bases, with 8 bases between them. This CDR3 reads CASSLSSEQYF. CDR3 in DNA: TGTGCCAGCAGCCTTTCGAGCGAGCAGTACTTC. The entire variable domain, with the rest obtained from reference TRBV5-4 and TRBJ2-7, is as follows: ETGVTQSPTHLIKTRGQQVTLRCSSQSGHNTVSWYQQALGQGPQFIFQYYREEENGRGNFPPRFSGLQFPNYSSELNVNALELDDSALYLCASSLSSEQYFGPGTRLTVT.

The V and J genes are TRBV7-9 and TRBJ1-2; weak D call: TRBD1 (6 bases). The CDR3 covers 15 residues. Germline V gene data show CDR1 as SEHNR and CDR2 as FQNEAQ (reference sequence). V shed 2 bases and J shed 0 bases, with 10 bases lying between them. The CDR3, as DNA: TGTGCCAGCAGCTTAAAAGGGGGTCCTAACTATGGCTACACCTTC. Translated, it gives CASSLKGGPNYGYTF.

The chain's CDR3 is CASRYDGSSGNTIYF. The CDR3 DNA sequence: TGTGCCAGCAGATATGACGGGAGCTCTGGAAACACCATATATTTT. The chain combines TRBV2 with TRBJ1-3, with D unclear. Between the trimmed V and J ends, which lost 6 bases and 0 bases, there was a span of 12 bases. Looked up from germline, CDR1 is SNHLY and CDR2 is FYNNEI. This CDR3 has 15 amino acids.

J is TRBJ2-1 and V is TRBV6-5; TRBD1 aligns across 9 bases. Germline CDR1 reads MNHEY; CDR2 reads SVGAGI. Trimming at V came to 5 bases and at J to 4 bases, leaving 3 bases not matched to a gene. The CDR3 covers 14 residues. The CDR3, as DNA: TGTGCCAGCAGTCGGACAGGGGATTACAATGAGCAGTTCTTC. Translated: CASSRTGDYNEQFF.

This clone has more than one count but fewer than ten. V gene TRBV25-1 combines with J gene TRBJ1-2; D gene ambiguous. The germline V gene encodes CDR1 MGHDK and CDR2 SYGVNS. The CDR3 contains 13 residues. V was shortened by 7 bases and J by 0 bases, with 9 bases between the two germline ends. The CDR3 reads CASTDGANYGYTF. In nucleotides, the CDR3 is TGTGCCAGCACGGACGGGGCTAACTATGGCTACACCTTC.